This passage covers 21 T cell receptor beta chains from one sample sequenced in a study of radiotherapy plus CTLA-4 blockade in lung cancer. The repertoire was sequenced with immunoSEQ multiplex PCR; TCRdb's copy has only in-frame clones and lacks some. The sample consists of around 37,000 clones, 55% to 80% of them appearing once. Sequencing was performed on peripheral blood, taken from a patient treated with radiotherapy plus ipilimumab. The origin of the receptors is a human donor with non-small cell lung cancer who had stable disease on radiotherapy plus ipilimumab.

This chain connects TRBV12-5 to TRBJ1-1, with TRBD1 identical over 7 bases. The CDR3 totals 14 residues. Germline V gene sequence: CDR1 LGHNT, CDR2 FRNRAP. V lost 4 bases and J lost 5; bases outside the gene matches: 7. The chain's CDR3 is CASGSNQGGTEAFF. The DNA for the CDR3 is TGTGCTAGTGGTTCGAACCAGGGGGGTACTGAAGCTTTCTTT.

The chain is built from TRBV5-1 and TRBJ2-5, with 7 bases that match TRBD1. This CDR3 has 15 residues. V shed 7 bases and J 4 bases; nucleotides not matched to a gene: 13. Germline V gene data show CDR1 as SGHRS and CDR2 as YFSETQ. CDR3 bases: TGCGCCAGCGTGCCGGGGCAGGGGGATGGAGAGACCCAGTACTTC. It translates to CASVPGQGDGETQYF.

The chain combines TRBV5-4 with TRBJ2-5; 11 bases map to TRBD2. The ends lost 5 bases at V and 6 bases at J; junction bases unmatched: 12. Germline V gene lookup returns CDR1 SGHNT and CDR2 YYREEE (reference sequence). CDR3 length: 16 amino acids. The CDR3 sequence is CASSFISGGGAKTQYF. The CDR3 nucleotides are TGTGCCAGCAGTTTTATTAGCGGGGGGGGAGCGAAGACCCAGTACTTC.

In this sample, this clone turned up once. Distinct nucleotide sequences in the sample also encode this CDR3. The gene calls are TRBV29-1 and TRBJ2-3, with D maybe TRBD1 (6 bases). This CDR3 has 13 residues. The V and J ends lost 6 bases and 0 bases respectively, with 10 bases between them. Germline V lookup: CDR1 SQVTM, CDR2 ANQGSEA. CDR3: CSVKRGSTDTQYF. The CDR3 DNA sequence: TGCAGCGTCAAAAGGGGGAGCACAGATACGCAGTATTTT.

V is TRBV4-2 and J is TRBJ2-2; TRBD1 is a possible D gene (6 bases). The CDR3 is 15 amino acids. Trimming removed 0 bases at V and 6 bases at J, with 11 bases between. Germline V CDR1 and CDR2: LGHNA, YNFKEQ. Here the CDR3 DNA reads TGTGCCAGCAGCCAAGACAGGGGAACGGCCGGGGAGCTGTTTTTT. Its translation is CASSQDRGTAGELFF.

The chain joins TRBV11-3 to TRBJ2-5; D possibly corresponds to TRBD1 (5 bases). This CDR3 spans 15 amino acids. V lost 7 bases, J lost 0 bases, and 15 bases lay in between. In germline, CDR1 is SGHNT, CDR2 YENEEA. The CDR3 sequence is CASTIDSSYQETQYF. CDR3 DNA sequence: TGTGCCAGCACCATAGACAGTTCCTACCAAGAGACCCAGTACTTC. Combining the CDR3 with reference TRBV11-3 and TRBJ2-5 gives the whole variable domain EAGVVQSPRYKIIEKKQPVAFWCNPISGHNTLYWYLQNLGQGPELLIRYENEEAVDDSQLPKDRFSAERLKGVDSTLKIQPAELGDSAVYLCASTIDSSYQETQYFGPGTRLLVL.

The J gene is TRBJ1-1, the V gene TRBV4-3, with a possible D match to TRBD1 (6 bases). V was cut by 2 bases and J by 6 bases, with 13 bases left in between. Germline assignment: CDR1 LGHNA and CDR2 YSLEER. The CDR3 spans 14 residues. CDR3 sequence: CASSQRQGSPEAFF. The DNA of the CDR3 is TGCGCCAGCAGCCAACGTCAGGGGTCCCCTGAAGCTTTCTTT.

This clone was seen once. The rearrangement links TRBV2 to TRBJ2-1, with D possibly being TRBD2 (6 bases). From germline, CDR1 is SNHLY and CDR2 FYNNEI. With 6 bases removed from V and 4 bases from J, the gap between germline ends came to 19 bases. The CDR3 contains 16 residues. The CDR3 nucleotides are TGTGCCAGCAGCTCGGCGGGGCAGAAAGGGTACAATGAGCAGTTCTTC. Its translation: CASSSAGQKGYNEQFF.

This chain connects TRBV11-2 to TRBJ1-2, with 7 positions matching TRBD1. Germline V CDR1 and CDR2: SGHAT, FQNNGV. The CDR3 loop spans 15 amino acids. V was pared by 5 bases and J by 1 base, with 7 bases of the junction left unmatched. The CDR3 sequence: CASSPPRQGNYGYTF. In DNA form, the CDR3 reads TGTGCCAGCAGCCCGCCAAGACAGGGTAACTATGGCTACACCTTC.

This rearrangement joins TRBV5-4 to TRBJ1-1; the match to TRBD1 covers 8 bases. After removal of 4 bases from V and 3 bases from J, the junction contained 5 bases not matched to a gene. Germline CDR1 is SGHNT and CDR2 is YYREEE (reference sequence). The CDR3 is 14 residues long. The CDR3 DNA follows: TGTGCCAGCAGCCAGGGGGCGGGGGACACTGAAGCTTTCTTT. This codes for CASSQGAGDTEAFF.

The genes are TRBV7-2 and TRBJ2-7; 8 bases align to TRBD1. The germline gives CDR1 SGHTA, CDR2 FQGNSA. The CDR3 is 13 residues long. Trimming took 6 bases from V and 6 from J; bases not matched to a gene: 7. The CDR3 is CASRSQGAVEQYF. CDR3 bases: TGTGCCAGCAGGTCTCAGGGGGCTGTCGAGCAGTACTTC.

This clone was seen only a few times. V gene TRBV12-2 combines with J gene TRBJ1-2; the DNA was not compared with TRBD1, the D call given in the table. TRBV12-2 is noted as a pseudogene. The CDR3 consists of 13 residues. Written as DNA, the CDR3 is TGTGCAAGTCGCTTAGACTCAGGGTTTTGCTACACCTTC. Amino acid sequence: CASRLDSGFCYTF.

This clone occurred a few times. This chain joins TRBV6-5 and TRBJ2-2; possibly TRBD2 for D (6 bases). With 2 bases removed from V and 8 bases from J, the gap between germline ends came to 15 bases. This CDR3 has 15 residues. Germline CDR1 is MNHEY and CDR2 is SVGAGI. Here the CDR3 DNA reads TGTGCCAGCAGTTACCAAGGGACTTCGAGGGGGGAGCTGTTTTTT. This translates into CASSYQGTSRGELFF.

This chain links TRBV7-2 with TRBJ1-5; TRBD1 is a possible D gene (6 bases). The V end was cut by 2 bases, the J end by 6 bases, with 14 bases between. The germline gives CDR1 SGHTA, CDR2 FQGNSA. There are 15 residues in the CDR3. CDR3 amino acids: CASSLLTGGSQPQHF. The CDR3 DNA is TGTGCCAGCAGCTTACTGACAGGAGGAAGTCAGCCCCAGCATTTT.

This clone was counted a few times. The V and J genes are TRBV18 and TRBJ2-3, with no clear D. Germline V lookup: CDR1 KGHSH, CDR2 LQKENI. V was shortened by 3 bases and J by 5 bases, with 9 bases between the two germline ends. The CDR3 covers 13 residues. CDR3 bases: TGTGCCAGCTCACCCGGAGTGCAAGATACGCAGTATTTT. This sequence encodes CASSPGVQDTQYF.

The chain couples TRBV15 to TRBJ1-2, with D tentatively TRBD1 (6 bases). Germline V gene sequence: CDR1 LNHNV, CDR2 YYDKDF (reference sequence). The CDR3 spans 14 residues. Deletions cut 4 bases from V and 7 bases from J, with 16 bases between. CDR3 coding DNA: TGTGCCACCAGCACAGGGGTGGCTCAAGCTGGCTACACCTTC. It specifies CATSTGVAQAGYTF.

V and J are TRBV6-5 and TRBJ1-2; 10 bases map to TRBD1. The CDR3 contains 13 residues. Germline V lookup: CDR1 MNHEY, CDR2 SVGAGI. Unmatched junction bases numbered 0, after V lost 6 bases and J lost 2 bases. CDR3 sequence (DNA): TGTGCCAGCAGGGACAGGGGGAACTATGGCTACACCTTC. Amino acid sequence: CASRDRGNYGYTF.

The chain carries TRBV30 and TRBJ2-7; 9 bases fit TRBD1. This CDR3 spans 13 amino acids. Trimming took 2 bases from V and 6 from J; bases not matched to a gene: 5. Germline V gene lookup returns CDR1 GTSNPN and CDR2 SVGIG (reference sequence). In DNA form, the CDR3 reads TGTGCCTGGAGTAGGACAGGGGTCGCCGAGCAGTACTTC. The encoded protein is CAWSRTGVAEQYF.

This chain links TRBV5-6 with TRBJ1-1; possibly TRBD1 for D (6 bases). Germline values: CDR1 SGHDT, CDR2 YYEEEE. The germline V and J ends were trimmed by 4 bases and 1 base, with 11 bases remaining between them. This CDR3 comprises 14 residues. The CDR3 DNA reads as TGTGCCAGCAGCACAGGACAGAGGAACACTGAAGCTTTCTTT. Translation: CASSTGQRNTEAFF. Supplemented by reference TRBV5-6 and TRBJ1-1, the full variable domain reads DAGVTQSPTHLIKTRGQQVTLRCSPKSGHDTVSWYQQALGQGPQFIFQYYEEEERQRGNFPDRFSGHQFPNYSSELNVNALLLGDSALYLCASSTGQRNTEAFFGQGTRLTVV.

The genes are TRBV19 and TRBJ1-1; the match to TRBD1 covers 8 bases. Germline loops: CDR1 LNHDA, CDR2 SQIVND (reference sequence). This CDR3 region has 14 residues. J was trimmed by 4 bases and V by 4 bases; bases with no gene match: 5. CDR3 amino acids: CASSRGQGGTEAFF. Written as DNA, the CDR3 is TGTGCCAGTAGTAGAGGACAGGGTGGCACTGAAGCTTTCTTT.

The V call is TRBV30, the J call TRBJ2-5, with 8 bases that match TRBD2. This CDR3 is 14 amino acids long. V shed 3 bases, J shed 2 bases, and the junction held 5 bases outside the gene matches. In germline, CDR1 is GTSNPN, CDR2 SVGIG (reference sequence). Here the CDR3 DNA reads TGTGCCTGGAGGCCGCGGGGGGCACAAGAGACCCAGTACTTC. Translated: CAWRPRGAQETQYF.